This is a list of T cell receptor beta chains from one sample in a study of blood T cells in healthy people across ages. Each CDR3 protein is one row after TCRdb ran MiXCR on the 5' RACE reads. This table has around 1,800,000 distinct CDR3 sequences, roughly 43% appearing once. The sequenced material came from blood. The source of these receptors is a human donor in good health. Each CDR3 is given with its conserved first and last residue. A D gene is named only where the DNA matches it firmly. For some rows the clone size is stated as once, few or many, or as a class when expanded; others skip it.

v_call,j_call,clone_size,d_call,cdr3_nt,cdr3_aa
TRBV6-5,TRBJ2-6,once,.,TGTGCCAGCAGACAAACTAGGGCTTCTGGGGCCAACGTCCGGACTTTC,CASRQTRASGANVRTF
TRBV4-3,TRBJ1-2,.,.,TGCGCCAGCAGGCCCACGAATACTAACTATGGCTACACCTTC,CASRPTNTNYGYTF
TRBV4-2,TRBJ2-4,.,.,TGTGCCAGCAGCCAACCCGGACAAGGAATAACGCAGTACTTC,CASSQPGQGITQYF
TRBV7-9,TRBJ2-2,.,TRBD2,TGTGCCAGCAGCCGCTCCCTTCTAGCGGGGGGCTCCATCACCGGGGAGCTGTTTTTT,CASSRSLLAGGSITGELFF
TRBV4-1,TRBJ2-4,.,.,TGCGCCAGCAGCCAAAGATACGGCCAGCCAGAGGCCAAAAACATTCAGTACTTC,CASSQRYGQPEAKNIQYF
TRBV20-1,TRBJ2-5,.,.,TGCAGTGCTAGTGGACTCGAGATACAAGAGACCCAGTACTTC,CSASGLEIQETQYF
TRBV21-1,TRBJ1-5,.,.,TGTGCCAGCAGCATCCTAAAGAGGGACCAGCCCCAGCATTTT,CASSILKRDQPQHF
TRBV12-3/TRBV12-4,TRBJ1-2,.,.,TGTGCCAGCAGTTTTTGGAGATACTATGGCTACACCTTC,CASSFWRYYGYTF
TRBV28,TRBJ2-3,.,TRBD1,TGTGCCAGCAGTGGGACAGGGAGGAGTACGCAGTATTTT,CASSGTGRSTQYF
TRBV3-1,TRBJ2-4,few,.,TGTGCCAGCAGCCAAGACAGAGTGACCAAAAACATTCAGTACTTC,CASSQDRVTKNIQYF
TRBV6-1,TRBJ1-2,.,TRBD1,TGTGCCAGCAGTGAAGCCCTCAGGGGGGGATATGGCTACACCTTC,CASSEALRGGYGYTF
TRBV20-1,TRBJ1-2,.,.,TGCAGTGCCCCCCCGGGCTACTATGGCTACACCTTC,CSAPPGYYGYTF
TRBV5-1,TRBJ2-3,.,.,TGCGCCAGCAGCTTGGCCTTGACAAGCACAGATACGCAGTATTTT,CASSLALTSTDTQYF
TRBV4-2,TRBJ2-7,.,.,TGTGCCAGCAGCCAAGATCGTGGGGTATTCTACGAGCAGTACTTC,CASSQDRGVFYEQYF
TRBV12-3/TRBV12-4,TRBJ1-3,.,.,TGTGCCAGCAGGGACCTCGGGACCCTGGAAGGAAACACCATATATTTT,CASRDLGTLEGNTIYF
TRBV11-3,TRBJ2-5,.,TRBD2,TGTGCCAGCAGCTTCGGGCAGGGACTAAGGGAGACCCAGTACTTC,CASSFGQGLRETQYF
TRBV5-1,TRBJ2-5,.,.,TGTGTCAGCAGCCCCTTAAGTTCCCAAGAGACCCAGTACTTC,CVSSPLSSQETQYF
TRBV6-5,TRBJ2-1,few,TRBD2,TGTGCCAGCAGTTACGAGCGGGGCTGGTACAATGAGCAGTTCTTC,CASSYERGWYNEQFF
TRBV12-3/TRBV12-4,TRBJ2-3,few,.,TGTGCCAGCAGTCCATCAAGCTTCACCTATTATACAGATACGCAGTATTTT,CASSPSSFTYYTDTQYF
TRBV7-6,TRBJ1-1,.,.,TGCGCCAGCAGCTTATTATACAGCCCTGAAGCTTTCTTT,CASSLLYSPEAFF
TRBV25-1,TRBJ1-2,.,.,TGTGCCAGCAGCTGGGAAGGGGGGAATGGCTACACCTTC,CASSWEGGNGYTF
TRBV7-9,TRBJ2-7,.,TRBD1,TGTGCCAGCAGCTTAGCACAGGGGGCCGGTGAGCAGTACTTC,CASSLAQGAGEQYF